A selection of T cell receptor beta chains follows, all from one sample in a study of beta chain features in type 1 diabetes. Assay: immunoSEQ multiplex PCR; the TCRdb copy retains only in-frame clones and omits some. The data hold about 240,000 clones, with about 25% observed a single time. Sequenced: central memory CD4+ T cells from blood. The receptors stem from a man aged 25 to 40 in good health. The CDR3 runs from the conserved cysteine through the conserved F or W. A D gene is named only where the DNA matches it firmly. Part of the rows lack a size; the others show once, few, many or a class for expanded clones.

d_call: TRBD1
clone_size: -
v_call: TRBV7-2
j_call: TRBJ2-7
cdr3_aa: CASSLAGQGFSEQYF
cdr3_nt: TGTGCCAGCAGCTTGGCGGGACAGGGGTTCTCGGAGCAGTACTTC

d_call: TRBD1
clone_size: few
v_call: TRBV16
j_call: TRBJ1-1
cdr3_aa: CASSQSFTGATEAFF
cdr3_nt: TGTGCCAGCAGCCAATCGTTCACAGGGGCCACTGAAGCTTTCTTT

d_call: TRBD1
clone_size: -
v_call: TRBV7-2
j_call: TRBJ1-2
cdr3_aa: CASSQDRGANYGYTF
cdr3_nt: TGTGCCAGCAGCCAAGACAGGGGAGCTAACTATGGCTACACCTTC

d_call: TRBD2
clone_size: -
v_call: TRBV9
j_call: TRBJ2-1
cdr3_aa: CASSAETSGYNEQFF
cdr3_nt: TGTGCCAGCAGCGCAGAAACTAGCGGCTACAATGAGCAGTTCTTC

d_call: -
clone_size: -
v_call: TRBV4-3
j_call: TRBJ1-2
cdr3_aa: CASSQDGFASYGYTF
cdr3_nt: TGCGCCAGCAGCCAAGATGGGTTCGCTTCGTATGGCTACACCTTC

d_call: TRBD2
clone_size: few
v_call: TRBV15
j_call: TRBJ2-5
cdr3_aa: CATSRDGTREGTQYF
cdr3_nt: TGTGCCACCAGCAGAGACGGGACTCGGGAGGGGACCCAGTACTTC

d_call: -
clone_size: -
v_call: TRBV28
j_call: TRBJ2-2
cdr3_aa: CASSLLTTVLTVAGELFF
cdr3_nt: TGTGCCAGCAGCCTATTGACTACAGTTTTAACCGTGGCCGGGGAGCTGTTTTTT

d_call: -
clone_size: few
v_call: TRBV5-1
j_call: TRBJ2-2
cdr3_aa: CASSLMRQNTGELFF
cdr3_nt: TGCGCCAGCAGCTTGATGCGGCAGAACACCGGGGAGCTGTTTTTT

d_call: TRBD2
clone_size: -
v_call: TRBV9
j_call: TRBJ2-1
cdr3_aa: CASSPRSGRGFGNEQFF
cdr3_nt: TGTGCCAGCAGCCCGCGTAGCGGGAGAGGTTTCGGAAATGAGCAGTTCTTC

d_call: -
clone_size: -
v_call: TRBV7-2
j_call: TRBJ2-7
cdr3_aa: CASSPNGGGQFQQYF
cdr3_nt: TGTGCCAGCAGCCCCAACGGAGGGGGGCAGTTCCAGCAGTACTTC

d_call: -
clone_size: few
v_call: TRBV7-9
j_call: TRBJ2-1
cdr3_aa: CASSLVAGSSYNEQFF
cdr3_nt: TGTGCCAGCAGCTTAGTAGCAGGGAGCTCCTACAATGAGCAGTTCTTC

d_call: -
clone_size: -
v_call: TRBV30
j_call: TRBJ1-6
cdr3_aa: CACPATGPLGSPLHF
cdr3_nt: TGTGCCTGCCCAGCCACCGGCCCCCTGGGGTCACCCCTCCACTTT

d_call: -
clone_size: few
v_call: TRBV29-1
j_call: TRBJ2-1
cdr3_aa: CSVAQGSYNEQFF
cdr3_nt: TGCAGCGTTGCCCAGGGGTCCTACAATGAGCAGTTCTTC

d_call: -
clone_size: -
v_call: TRBV7-2
j_call: TRBJ2-1
cdr3_aa: CASSLNMPNNEQFF
cdr3_nt: TGTGCCAGCAGCTTAAATATGCCTAACAATGAGCAGTTCTTC

d_call: TRBD2
clone_size: -
v_call: TRBV7-8
j_call: TRBJ2-5
cdr3_aa: CASSPSSGGETQYF
cdr3_nt: TGTGCCAGCAGCCCCTCTAGCGGGGGTGAGACCCAGTACTTC

d_call: TRBD1
clone_size: -
v_call: TRBV6-5
j_call: TRBJ2-2
cdr3_aa: CASSYDRDTGELFF
cdr3_nt: TGTGCCAGCAGTTATGACAGGGACACCGGGGAGCTGTTTTTT